This T cell receptor (beta chain) was documented in a study of CD8 T cells in Susac syndrome. Study findings and constraints: Individuals included in the TCR sequencing and HLA analysis were acknowledged by the study to be relatively few in number.

Looked up from germline, CDR1 is DFQATT and CDR2 is SNEGSKA (reference sequence). The length of the CDR3 is 13 residues. V was cut by 6 bases and J by 8 bases, with 16 bases left in between. cDNA came from roughly 0.5 to 1 ug RNA primed by random hexamers. An immunoSEQ multiplex PCR amplified TCR beta CDR3 over 54 Vbeta and 13 Jbeta. TCRdb ran MiXCR on the immunoSEQ multiplex PCR reads and lists one entry per CDR3 protein. The sample shows some 200,000 distinct CDR3 sequences, nearly 95% of them seen only once. In the case of this clonotype: What it binds is not known.

The rearrangement links TRBV20-1 to TRBJ1-4, with D possibly matching TRBD1 (6 bases). The sequenced material came from CD4+ T cells from PBMCs. This TCR was recovered from a human donor with multiple sclerosis. As DNA, the CDR3 is TGCAGTGCCGTACAGGGCCCATGGGAAAAACTGTTTTTT. Translating it yields CSAVQGPWEKLFF.